In its sample, the clone carrying this T cell receptor beta chain was seen once. The data were obtained in a study of blood T cell repertoires in COVID-19. Across the study: COVID-19 samples collected from the United States, Italy and Spain covered acute and convalescent phases. T cells, B-cell-depleted T cells, or PBMCs supplied cDNA or gDNA.

This CDR3 contains 15 residues. V gave up 6 bases and J gave up 5 bases, with 17 bases separating them. Germline V gene data show CDR1 as LGHNT and CDR2 as FRNRAP. Original processing methods: Estimation of nucleated cell counts was performed using reference gene primer amplification. Using immunoSEQ multiplex PCR, the repertoire was profiled, and TCRdb retains in-frame clones only, with some absent. The V and J calls and clone size come from that table; D and trimming were worked out from the DNA. The sample yields about 140,000 clones, around 83% seen once. The J gene is TRBJ2-1, the V gene TRBV12-5, with D perhaps matching TRBD1 (5 bases). This TCR was sampled from a man aged 55 to 70 with active or convalescent COVID-19. Sequences were obtained from peripheral blood. The CDR3 reads CASGDTRGGNNEQFF. For the CDR3, the DNA is TGTGCTAGTGGAGACACAAGGGGCGGTAACAATGAGCAGTTCTTC.